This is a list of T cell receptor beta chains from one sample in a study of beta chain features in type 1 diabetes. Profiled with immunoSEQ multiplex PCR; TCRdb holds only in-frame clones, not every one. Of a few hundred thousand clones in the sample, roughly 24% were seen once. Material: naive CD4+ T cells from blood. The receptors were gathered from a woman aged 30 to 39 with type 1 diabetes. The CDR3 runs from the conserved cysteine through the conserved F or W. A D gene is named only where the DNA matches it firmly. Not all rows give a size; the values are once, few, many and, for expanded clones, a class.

TGTGCCAGTCGTAGTGTTTTGCCCACAGATACGCAGTATTTT	CASRSVLPTDTQYF	14	TRBV28	TRBJ2-3	-	-
TGTGCCAGCAGCGTAGAGGGAAGCGGCGGGGGCGAGCAGTACTTC	CASSVEGSGGGEQYF	15	TRBV9	TRBJ2-7	TRBD2	-
TGCAGCGTTCAACTAGCGTTTGATGAGCAGTTCTTC	CSVQLAFDEQFF	12	TRBV29-1	TRBJ2-1	TRBD2	few
TGTGCCAGCAACACGCCCCAGGGGATTGGGGCCAACGTCCTGACTTTC	CASNTPQGIGANVLTF	16	TRBV9	TRBJ2-6	-	-
TGTGCCTGGAGTGTATGGAACAGCCCTGGGGCCAACGTCCTGACTTTC	CAWSVWNSPGANVLTF	16	TRBV30	TRBJ2-6	-	-
TGTGCCAGTAGTATCGGTCAGCGGAGTGAGCAGTTCTTC	CASSIGQRSEQFF	13	TRBV19	TRBJ2-1	-	-
TGTGCCAGCAGCTTGGGTCTAGCGGGAGGTACAGATACGCAGTATTTT	CASSLGLAGGTDTQYF	16	TRBV5-4	TRBJ2-3	TRBD2	-
TGCAGTGCTAGCAGAAAGTTCGAGCAGTACTTC	CSASRKFEQYF	11	TRBV20-1	TRBJ2-7	-	-
TGTGCCAGCAGCGTAGCGTTGAACACTGAAGCTTTCTTT	CASSVALNTEAFF	13	TRBV9	TRBJ1-1	-	few
TGCAGCGTGGAGCCTGGAGAGTGGGAGACCCAGTACTTC	CSVEPGEWETQYF	13	TRBV29-1	TRBJ2-5	-	few
TGTGCCAGCCGAAAGCCGGGGACTTCATACGAGCAGTACTTC	CASRKPGTSYEQYF	14	TRBV28	TRBJ2-7	-	few
TGCGCCAGCAGCCAGCCGGGAGGGACCCAGTACTTC	CASSQPGGTQYF	12	TRBV4-1	TRBJ2-5	TRBD2	few
TGTGCCAGCAGTCTTACGCAGGGGCTCGGCAATCAGCCCCAGCATTTT	CASSLTQGLGNQPQHF	16	TRBV28	TRBJ1-5	-	-
TGTGCCAGCAGCTTAACAGGGAGCGCCTACAATGAGCAGTTCTTC	CASSLTGSAYNEQFF	15	TRBV7-3	TRBJ2-1	-	-
TGTGCCTGGGTGAAGCATAGCGGGAGGGACACAGATACGCAGTATTTT	CAWVKHSGRDTDTQYF	16	TRBV30	TRBJ2-3	TRBD2	-
TGTGCCAGCAGCGTGGGACAGGATCAAGAGACCCAGTACTTC	CASSVGQDQETQYF	14	TRBV9	TRBJ2-5	TRBD1	once
TGTGCCAGCAGTACTAGCGGTTCGGATACGCAGTATTTT	CASSTSGSDTQYF	13	TRBV28	TRBJ2-3	TRBD2	few